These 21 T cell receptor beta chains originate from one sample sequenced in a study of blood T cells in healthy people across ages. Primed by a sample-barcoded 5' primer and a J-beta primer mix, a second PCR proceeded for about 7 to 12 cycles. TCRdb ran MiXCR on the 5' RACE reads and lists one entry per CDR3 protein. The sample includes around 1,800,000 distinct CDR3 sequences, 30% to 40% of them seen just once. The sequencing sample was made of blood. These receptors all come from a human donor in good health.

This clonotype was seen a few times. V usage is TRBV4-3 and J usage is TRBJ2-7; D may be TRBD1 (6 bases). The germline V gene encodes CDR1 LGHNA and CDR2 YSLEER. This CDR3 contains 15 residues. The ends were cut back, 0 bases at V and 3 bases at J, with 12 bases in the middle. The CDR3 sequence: CASSQEDSPYYEQYF. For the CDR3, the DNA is TGCGCCAGCAGCCAAGAGGACAGCCCTTACTACGAGCAGTACTTC.

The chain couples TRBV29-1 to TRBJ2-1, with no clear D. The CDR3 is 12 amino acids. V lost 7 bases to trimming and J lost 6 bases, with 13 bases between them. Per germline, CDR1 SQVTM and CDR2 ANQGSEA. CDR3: CSAIRVANEQFF. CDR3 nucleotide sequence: TGCAGCGCCATTCGGGTGGCCAATGAGCAGTTCTTC.

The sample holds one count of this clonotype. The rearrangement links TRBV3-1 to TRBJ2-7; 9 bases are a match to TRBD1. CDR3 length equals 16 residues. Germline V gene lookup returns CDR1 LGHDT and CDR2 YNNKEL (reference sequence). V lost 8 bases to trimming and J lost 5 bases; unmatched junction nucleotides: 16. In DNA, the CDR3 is TGTGCCAGCCAGATCCGGGGACAGGGAGTAAGGGACGAGCAGTACTTC. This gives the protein CASQIRGQGVRDEQYF.

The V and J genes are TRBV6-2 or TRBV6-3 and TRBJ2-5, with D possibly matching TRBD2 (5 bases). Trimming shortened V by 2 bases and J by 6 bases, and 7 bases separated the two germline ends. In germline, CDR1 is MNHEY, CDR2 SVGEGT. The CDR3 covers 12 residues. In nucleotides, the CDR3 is TGTGCCAGCAGTTACCGGGAAAAGACCCAGTACTTC. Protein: CASSYREKTQYF.

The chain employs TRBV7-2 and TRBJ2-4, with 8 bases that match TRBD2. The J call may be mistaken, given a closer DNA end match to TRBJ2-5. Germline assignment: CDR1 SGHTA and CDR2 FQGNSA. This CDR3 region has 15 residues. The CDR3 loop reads CASSPSSGGEETQYF. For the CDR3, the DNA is TGTGCCAGCAGCCCCTCGAGCGGGGGCGAGGAGACCCAGTACTTC.

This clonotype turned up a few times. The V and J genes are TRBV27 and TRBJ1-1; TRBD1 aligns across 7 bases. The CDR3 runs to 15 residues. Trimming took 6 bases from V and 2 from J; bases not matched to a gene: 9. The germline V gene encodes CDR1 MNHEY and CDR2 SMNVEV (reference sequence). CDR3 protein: CASSDLQGINTEAFF. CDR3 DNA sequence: TGTGCCAGCAGCGACCTACAGGGGATCAACACTGAAGCTTTCTTT.

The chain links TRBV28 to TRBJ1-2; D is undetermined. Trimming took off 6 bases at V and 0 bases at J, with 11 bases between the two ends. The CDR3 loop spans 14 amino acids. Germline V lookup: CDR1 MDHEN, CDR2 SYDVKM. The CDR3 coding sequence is TGTGCCAGCAGATGGGGAAGAACTAACTATGGCTACACCTTC. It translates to CASRWGRTNYGYTF.

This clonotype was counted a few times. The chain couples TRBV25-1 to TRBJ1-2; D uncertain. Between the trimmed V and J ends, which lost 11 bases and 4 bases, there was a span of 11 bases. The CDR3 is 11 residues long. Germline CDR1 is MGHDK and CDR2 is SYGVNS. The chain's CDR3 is CASLDLYGYTF. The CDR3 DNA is TGTGCCTCCTTGGATCTCTATGGCTACACCTTC.

DNA for the CDR3: TGTGCCAGCAGCTTAGCGGGGACTAACACAGATACGCAGTATTTT. It yields the protein CASSLAGTNTDTQYF. The chain uses TRBV7-3 and TRBJ2-3, with 7 bases lining up with TRBD2. V was clipped by 2 bases and J by 2 bases; unmatched bases: 4. The CDR3 has 15 residues. In germline, CDR1 is SGHTA, CDR2 FQGTGA.

The CDR3 DNA is TGTGCCAGCTCACCTTTCGGGGGCTCGGGCTCCTACGAGCAGTACTTC. Translated, it gives CASSPFGGSGSYEQYF. This sequence joins TRBV18 and TRBJ2-7, with D perhaps matching TRBD1 or TRBD2 (6 bases each). The CDR3 sequence is 16 residues long. V was pared by 3 bases and J by 0 bases, with 15 bases between. Germline V gene data show CDR1 as KGHSH and CDR2 as LQKENI.

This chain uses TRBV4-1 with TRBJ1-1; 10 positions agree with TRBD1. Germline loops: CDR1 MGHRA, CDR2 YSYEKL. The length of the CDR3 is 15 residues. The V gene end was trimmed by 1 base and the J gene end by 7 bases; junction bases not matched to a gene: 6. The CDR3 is CASSQVETGGIEAFF. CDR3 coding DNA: TGCGCCAGCAGCCAAGTCGAGACAGGGGGCATTGAAGCTTTCTTT.

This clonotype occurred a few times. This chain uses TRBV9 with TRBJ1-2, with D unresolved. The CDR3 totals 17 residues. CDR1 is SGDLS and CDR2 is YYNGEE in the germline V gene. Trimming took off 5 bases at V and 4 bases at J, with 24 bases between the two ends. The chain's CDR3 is CASSPGPGLLGLYGYTF. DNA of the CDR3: TGTGCCAGCAGTCCCGGACCGGGCCTACTAGGCCTCTATGGCTACACCTTC.

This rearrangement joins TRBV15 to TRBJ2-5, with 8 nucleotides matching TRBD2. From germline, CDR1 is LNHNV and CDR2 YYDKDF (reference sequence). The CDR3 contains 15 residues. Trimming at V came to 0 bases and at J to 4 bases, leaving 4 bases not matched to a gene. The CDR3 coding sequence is TGTGCCACCAGCAGAGATATGGCGGGGGGAGAGACCCAGTACTTC. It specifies CATSRDMAGGETQYF. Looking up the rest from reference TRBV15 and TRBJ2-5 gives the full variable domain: DAMVIQNPRYQVTQFGKPVTLSCSQTLNHNVMYWYQQKSSQAPKLLFHYYDKDFNNEADTPDNFQSRRPNTSFCFLDIRSPGLGDTAMYLCATSRDMAGGETQYFGPGTRLLVL.

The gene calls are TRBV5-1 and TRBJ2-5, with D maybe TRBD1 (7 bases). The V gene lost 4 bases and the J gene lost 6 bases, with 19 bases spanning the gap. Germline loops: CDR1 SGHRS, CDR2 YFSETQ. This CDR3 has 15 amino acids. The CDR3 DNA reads TGCGCCAGCAGCCCGGAGGGACAGATAGAGCAGACCCAGTACTTC. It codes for CASSPEGQIEQTQYF.

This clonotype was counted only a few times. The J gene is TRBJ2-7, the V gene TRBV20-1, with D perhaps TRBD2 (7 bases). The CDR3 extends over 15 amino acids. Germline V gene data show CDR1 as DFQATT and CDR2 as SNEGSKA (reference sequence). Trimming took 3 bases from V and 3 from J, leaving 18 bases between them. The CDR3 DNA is TGCAGTGCTAGGAAAAGGGGGGGACCTTACTACGAGCAGTACTTC. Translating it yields CSARKRGGPYYEQYF.

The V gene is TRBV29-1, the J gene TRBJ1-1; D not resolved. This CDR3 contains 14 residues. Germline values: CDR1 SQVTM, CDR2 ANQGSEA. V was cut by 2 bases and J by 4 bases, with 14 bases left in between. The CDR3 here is CSVELGWGSTEAFF. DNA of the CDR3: TGCAGCGTTGAATTGGGGTGGGGTTCCACTGAAGCTTTCTTT.

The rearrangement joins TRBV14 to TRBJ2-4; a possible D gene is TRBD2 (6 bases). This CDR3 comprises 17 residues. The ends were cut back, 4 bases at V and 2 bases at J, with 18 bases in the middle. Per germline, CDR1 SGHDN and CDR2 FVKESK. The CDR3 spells CASSLGAAGGSKNIQYF. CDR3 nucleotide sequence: TGTGCCAGCAGCCTAGGGGCCGCCGGGGGTTCCAAAAACATTCAGTACTTC.

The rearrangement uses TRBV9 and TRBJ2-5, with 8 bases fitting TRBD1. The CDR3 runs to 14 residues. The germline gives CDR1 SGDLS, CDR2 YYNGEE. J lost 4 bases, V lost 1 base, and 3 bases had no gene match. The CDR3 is CASSVRTGRETQYF. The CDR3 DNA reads TGTGCCAGCAGCGTAAGGACAGGGAGAGAGACCCAGTACTTC.

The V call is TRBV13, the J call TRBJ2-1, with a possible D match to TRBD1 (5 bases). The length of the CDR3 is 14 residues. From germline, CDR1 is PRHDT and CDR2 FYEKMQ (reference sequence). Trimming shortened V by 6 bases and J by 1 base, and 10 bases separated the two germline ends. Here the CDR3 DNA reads TGTGCCAGCAGTACAGGTGCTTCCTACAATGAGCAGTTCTTC. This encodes CASSTGASYNEQFF.

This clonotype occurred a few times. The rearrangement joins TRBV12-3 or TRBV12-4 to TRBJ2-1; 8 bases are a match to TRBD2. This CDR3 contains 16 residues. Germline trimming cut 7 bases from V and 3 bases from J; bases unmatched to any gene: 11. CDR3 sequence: CASNPEAGGHYNEQFF. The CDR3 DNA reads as TGTGCCAGCAACCCTGAGGCGGGGGGCCACTACAATGAGCAGTTCTTC.

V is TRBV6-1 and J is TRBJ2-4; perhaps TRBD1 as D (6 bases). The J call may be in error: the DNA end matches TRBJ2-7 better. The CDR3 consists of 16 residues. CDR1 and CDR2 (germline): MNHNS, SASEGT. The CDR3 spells CASSEPVGTPAYEQYF. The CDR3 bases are TGTGCCAGCAGTGAGCCCGTCGGGACACCCGCCTACGAGCAGTACTTC.